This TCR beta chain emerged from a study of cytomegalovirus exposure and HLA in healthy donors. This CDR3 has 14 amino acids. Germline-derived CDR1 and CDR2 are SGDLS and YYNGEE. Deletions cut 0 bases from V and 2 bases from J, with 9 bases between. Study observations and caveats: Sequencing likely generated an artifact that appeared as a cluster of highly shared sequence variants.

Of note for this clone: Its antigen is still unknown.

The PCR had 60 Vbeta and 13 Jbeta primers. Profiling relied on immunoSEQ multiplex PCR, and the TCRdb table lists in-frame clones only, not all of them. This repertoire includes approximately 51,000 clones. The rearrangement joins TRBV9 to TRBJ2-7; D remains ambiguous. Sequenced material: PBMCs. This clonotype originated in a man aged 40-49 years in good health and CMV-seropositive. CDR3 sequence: CASSVGAATYEQYF. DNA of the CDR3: TGTGCCAGCAGCGTAGGAGCAGCGACCTACGAGCAGTACTTC. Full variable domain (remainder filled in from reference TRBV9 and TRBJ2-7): DSGVTQTPKHLITATGQRVTLRCSPRSGDLSVYWYQQSLDQGLQFLIQYYNGEERAKGNILERFSAQQFPDLHSELNLSSLELGDSALYFCASSVGAATYEQYFGPGTRLTVT.